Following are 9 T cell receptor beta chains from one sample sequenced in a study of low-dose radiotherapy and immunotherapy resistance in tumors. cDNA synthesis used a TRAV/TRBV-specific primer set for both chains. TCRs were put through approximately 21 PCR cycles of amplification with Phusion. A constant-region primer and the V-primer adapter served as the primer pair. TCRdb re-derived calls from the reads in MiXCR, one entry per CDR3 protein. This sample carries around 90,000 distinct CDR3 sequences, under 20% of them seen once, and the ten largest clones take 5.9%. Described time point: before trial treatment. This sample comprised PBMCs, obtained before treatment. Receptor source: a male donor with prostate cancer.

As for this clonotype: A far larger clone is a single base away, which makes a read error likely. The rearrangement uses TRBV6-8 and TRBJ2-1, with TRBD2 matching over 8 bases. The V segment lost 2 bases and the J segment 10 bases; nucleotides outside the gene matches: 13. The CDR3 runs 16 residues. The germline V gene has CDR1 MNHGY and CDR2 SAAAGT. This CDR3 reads CASSYHIGTSSYEQFF. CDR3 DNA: TGTGCCAGCAGTTACCATATCGGGACTAGTTCCTACGAGCAGTTCTTC.

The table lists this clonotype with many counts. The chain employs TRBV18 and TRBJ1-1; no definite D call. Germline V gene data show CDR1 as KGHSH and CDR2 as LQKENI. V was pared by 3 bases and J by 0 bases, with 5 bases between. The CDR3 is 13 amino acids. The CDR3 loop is CASSPGVNTEAFF. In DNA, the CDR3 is TGTGCCAGCTCACCCGGGGTGAACACTGAAGCTTTCTTT.

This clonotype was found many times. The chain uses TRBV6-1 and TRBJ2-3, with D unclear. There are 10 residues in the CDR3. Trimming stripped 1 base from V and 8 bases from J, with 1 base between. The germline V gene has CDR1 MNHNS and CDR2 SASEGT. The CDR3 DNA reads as TGTGCCAGCAGTGAAGTTACGCAGTATTTT. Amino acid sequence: CASSEVTQYF.

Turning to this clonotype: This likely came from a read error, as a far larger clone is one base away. The CDR3 spells CASSLQRGFGYNEQYF. DNA of the CDR3: TGCGCCAGCAGCCTTCAGCGGGGGTTCGGGTATAATGAGCAGTACTTC. This chain joins TRBV5-1 and TRBJ2-7; TRBD2 agrees at 8 bases. The CDR3 loop spans 16 amino acids. Per germline, CDR1 SGHRS and CDR2 YFSETQ. V shed 4 bases and J 7 bases; nucleotides not matched to a gene: 16.

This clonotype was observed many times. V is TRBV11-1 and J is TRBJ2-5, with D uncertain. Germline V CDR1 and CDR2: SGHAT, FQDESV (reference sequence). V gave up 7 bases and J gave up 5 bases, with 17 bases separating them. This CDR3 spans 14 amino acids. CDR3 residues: CASTPDNFGETQYF. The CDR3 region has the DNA TGTGCCAGCACCCCAGATAATTTCGGGGAGACCCAGTACTTC.

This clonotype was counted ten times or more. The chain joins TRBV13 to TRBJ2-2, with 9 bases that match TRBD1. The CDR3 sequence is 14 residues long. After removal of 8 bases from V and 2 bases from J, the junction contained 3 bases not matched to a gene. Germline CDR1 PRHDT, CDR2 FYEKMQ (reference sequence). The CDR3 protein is CASWGQGNTGELFF. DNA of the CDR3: TGTGCCAGCTGGGGACAGGGTAACACCGGGGAGCTGTTTTTT.

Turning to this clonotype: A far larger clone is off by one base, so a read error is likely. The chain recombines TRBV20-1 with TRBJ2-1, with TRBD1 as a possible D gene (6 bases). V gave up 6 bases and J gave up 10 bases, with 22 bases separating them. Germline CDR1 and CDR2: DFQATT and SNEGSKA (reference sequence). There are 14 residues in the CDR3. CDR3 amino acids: CSAEDRIGSYEQFF. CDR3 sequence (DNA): TGCAGTGCCGAAGACAGGATAGGGTCCTACGAGCAGTTCTTC.

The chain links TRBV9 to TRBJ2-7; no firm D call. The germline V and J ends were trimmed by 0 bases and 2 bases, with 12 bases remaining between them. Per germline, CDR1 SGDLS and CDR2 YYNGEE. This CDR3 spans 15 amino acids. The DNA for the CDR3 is TGTGCCAGCAGCGTAGGTGCGGCCCCGACCTACGAGCAGTACTTC. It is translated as CASSVGAAPTYEQYF.

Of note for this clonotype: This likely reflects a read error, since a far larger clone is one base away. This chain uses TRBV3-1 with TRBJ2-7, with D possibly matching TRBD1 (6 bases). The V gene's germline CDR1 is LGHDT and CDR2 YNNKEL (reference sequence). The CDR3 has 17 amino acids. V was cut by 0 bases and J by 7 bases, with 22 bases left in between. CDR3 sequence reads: CASSQDLGRGRKNEQYF. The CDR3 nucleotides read TGTGCCAGCAGCCAAGATCTGGGCAGGGGAAGGAAGAATGAGCAGTACTTC.